Below are 22 T cell receptor beta chains sequenced from a single sample in a study of blood T cell repertoires in COVID-19. The repertoire was sequenced with immunoSEQ multiplex PCR; TCRdb's copy has only in-frame clones and lacks some. The sample holds 650,000 to 800,000 clones, 85% to 90% seen once. Sequences were obtained from peripheral blood. These receptors all stem from a woman between 18 and 30 years old with acute or convalescent COVID-19.

The chain combines TRBV6-5 with TRBJ1-4; D is undetermined. Per the germline V gene, CDR1 is MNHEY and CDR2 is SVGAGI. V lost 8 bases and J 3 bases, leaving 10 bases between the germline ends. The CDR3 totals 13 residues. CDR3 DNA: TGTGCCAGCTGTTTAGCAGCTAATGAAAAACTGTTTTTT. This translates into CASCLAANEKLFF.

Of note for this clone: The same CDR3 can be traced to other DNA sequences in this sample. V is TRBV7-2 and J is TRBJ1-2; 10 bases align to TRBD1. After removal of 5 bases from V and 5 bases from J, the junction contained 5 bases not matched to a gene. Germline V gene lookup returns CDR1 SGHTA and CDR2 FQGNSA. The CDR3 covers 14 residues. CDR3 sequence: CASSRDRGGYGYTF. CDR3 bases: TGTGCCAGCAGCAGGGACAGGGGAGGGTATGGCTACACCTTC.

J is TRBJ1-6 and V is TRBV7-2; 9 bases match TRBD1. CDR3 size: 18 residues. V dropped 0 bases and J dropped 0; count of bases not matched to a gene: 3. Germline loops: CDR1 SGHTA, CDR2 FQGNSA. The CDR3 DNA is TGTGCCAGCAGCTTAGCCGCGACAGGGGGCTCCTATAATTCACCCCTCCACTTT. As protein: CASSLAATGGSYNSPLHF.

This clone has a handful of counts. The J gene is TRBJ1-2, the V gene TRBV2; perhaps TRBD1 as D (5 bases). This CDR3 is 12 amino acids long. Germline V CDR1 and CDR2: SNHLY, FYNNEI. With 7 bases removed from V and 5 bases from J, the gap between germline ends came to 11 bases. This chain's CDR3 is CASTDSGYGYTF. In nucleotides, the CDR3 is TGTGCCAGCACCGACAGTGGGTATGGCTACACCTTC.

The V call is TRBV4-2, the J call TRBJ1-2; D is unclear. Deletions cut 4 bases from V and 0 bases from J, with 9 bases between. Germline V lookup: CDR1 LGHNA, CDR2 YNFKEQ. The CDR3 length is 14 residues. In DNA, the CDR3 is TGTGCCAGCAGCCCTAGCCCGACTAACTATGGCTACACCTTC. It is translated as CASSPSPTNYGYTF.

The chain couples TRBV10-3 to TRBJ2-3; 12 bases are shared with TRBD2. J was trimmed by 0 bases and V by 0 bases; bases with no gene match: 7. CDR1 is ENHRY and CDR2 is SYGVKD in the germline V gene. CDR3 size: 19 residues. CDR3 DNA sequence: TGTGCCATCAGTGAGTCGCGGACTAGCGGGGCCTCTAGCACAGATACGCAGTATTTT. It specifies CAISESRTSGASSTDTQYF.

This clone was detected only once. In DNA form, the CDR3 reads TGTGCCAGCAGCGTAATACAGTACGAGCAGTACTTC. Amino acid sequence: CASSVIQYEQYF. The chain links TRBV7-9 to TRBJ2-7; the D is unclear. Deletions cut 5 bases from V and 4 bases from J, with 9 bases between. This CDR3 comprises 12 residues. The germline V gene has CDR1 SEHNR and CDR2 FQNEAQ (reference sequence). Complete variable domain (other parts from reference TRBV7-9 and TRBJ2-7): DTGVSQNPRHKITKRGQNVTFRCDPISEHNRLYWYRQTLGQGPEFLTYFQNEAQLEKSRLLSDRFSAERPKGSFSTLEIQRTEQGDSAMYLCASSVIQYEQYFGPGTRLTVT.

This sequence joins TRBV13 and TRBJ2-1, with 8 bases lining up with TRBD2. V was clipped by 1 base and J by 4 bases; unmatched bases: 3. Germline V lookup: CDR1 PRHDT, CDR2 FYEKMQ (reference sequence). The CDR3 runs 15 residues. Here the CDR3 reads CASSLVAGIYNEQFF. Written as DNA, the CDR3 is TGTGCCAGCAGCTTAGTAGCGGGGATATACAATGAGCAGTTCTTC.

This clone showed up just a few times. CDR3 coding DNA: TGCGCCAGCAGCCAAGGTATGATACGGGGATCGAGAAACACCATATATTTT. Protein product: CASSQGMIRGSRNTIYF. The chain joins TRBV4-1 to TRBJ1-3; D remains unclear. V lost 1 base, J lost 5 bases, and 18 bases lay in between. Germline lookup yields CDR1 MGHRA and CDR2 YSYEKL. The CDR3 runs to 17 residues.

This chain connects TRBV6-2 or TRBV6-3 to TRBJ1-5; TRBD1 is a possible D gene (5 bases). Germline CDR1 and CDR2: MNHEY and SVGEGT. V was trimmed by 5 bases and J by 3 bases, leaving 17 bases between them. The CDR3 is 16 amino acids. CDR3 in DNA: TGTGCCAGCAGTCCCCCCGGACAAGCGTTCAATCAGCCCCAGCATTTT. Translating it yields CASSPPGQAFNQPQHF.

A word on this clone: The sample carries other DNA sequences with the same CDR3. The chain joins TRBV4-3 to TRBJ1-1, with a weak D call TRBD1 (6 bases). CDR1 and CDR2 from the germline V gene are LGHNA and YSLEER. V lost 0 bases to trimming and J lost 1 base, with 12 bases between them. The CDR3 runs 16 residues. CDR3 coding DNA: TGCGCCAGCAGCCAAGATAGGGGGACATCGAACACTGAAGCTTTCTTT. Translated, it gives CASSQDRGTSNTEAFF.

The genes are TRBV24-1 and TRBJ2-3, with D perhaps TRBD2 (7 bases). The CDR3 has 16 amino acids. With 11 bases removed from V and 0 bases from J, the gap between germline ends came to 20 bases. Germline loops: CDR1 KGHDR, CDR2 SFDVKD. This CDR3 is CAILSSRGRSTDTQYF. The CDR3 nucleotides read TGTGCCATACTGAGTTCGCGGGGGCGAAGCACAGATACGCAGTATTTT.

The chain is built from TRBV6-2 or TRBV6-3 and TRBJ2-6; D not certain. Between the trimmed V and J ends, which lost 5 bases and 0 bases, there was a span of 5 bases. The germline gives CDR1 MNHEY, CDR2 SVGEGT. This CDR3 is 14 amino acids long. CDR3 nucleotides: TGTGCCAGCAGTACAGACTCTGGGGCCAACGTCCTGACTTTC. Its protein is CASSTDSGANVLTF.

The chain is built from TRBV7-8 and TRBJ1-5; D remains unclear. This CDR3 comprises 16 residues. CDR1 is SGHVS and CDR2 is FQNEAQ in the germline V gene. The germline V and J ends were trimmed by 1 base and 0 bases, with 10 bases remaining between them. The CDR3 here is CASSLVRIYSNQPQHF. As DNA, the CDR3 is TGTGCCAGCAGCTTAGTCAGGATTTATAGCAATCAGCCCCAGCATTTT.

The chain links TRBV6-6 to TRBJ1-1; D is perhaps TRBD1 (5 bases). This CDR3 comprises 13 residues. Germline CDR1 is MNHNY and CDR2 is SVGAGI (reference sequence). Trimming took off 7 bases at V and 4 bases at J, with 13 bases between the two ends. CDR3 amino acids: CASTWAGGTEAFF. For the CDR3, the DNA is TGTGCCAGCACCTGGGCCGGGGGCACTGAAGCTTTCTTT.

This chain links TRBV5-1 with TRBJ2-1; 7 bases align to TRBD1. V lost 6 bases to trimming and J lost 10 bases; unmatched junction nucleotides: 13. The length of the CDR3 is 14 residues. CDR1 and CDR2 (germline): SGHRS, YFSETQ. CDR3 region: CASTRSFTTGEQFF. In DNA form, the CDR3 reads TGCGCCAGCACCCGGAGCTTCACGACAGGGGAGCAGTTCTTC.

The V and J genes are TRBV6-5 and TRBJ1-2, with 11 bases matching TRBD1. V lost 6 bases to trimming and J lost 5 bases; unmatched junction nucleotides: 8. CDR3 size: 15 residues. CDR1 and CDR2 (germline): MNHEY, SVGAGI. CDR3 residues: CASRREDRGHYGYTF. Here the CDR3 DNA reads TGTGCCAGCAGACGAGAGGACAGGGGGCATTATGGCTACACCTTC.

This clone occurred once. The gene calls are TRBV6-5 and TRBJ1-1; D is perhaps TRBD1 (6 bases). Between the trimmed V and J ends, which lost 6 bases and 7 bases, there was a span of 18 bases. This CDR3 has 14 residues. Per germline, CDR1 MNHEY and CDR2 SVGAGI. CDR3 loop: CASSPYLNRDEAFF. In DNA, the CDR3 is TGTGCCAGCAGCCCATACTTAAACAGGGATGAAGCTTTCTTT.

This chain connects TRBV11-1 to TRBJ2-5, with 8 bases aligning to TRBD1. The ends lost 5 bases at V and 1 base at J; junction bases unmatched: 6. CDR3 length: 15 residues. The germline CDR1 and CDR2 sequences are SGHAT and FQDESV (reference sequence). CDR3 amino acids: CASSPPGQGQETQYF. The CDR3 DNA reads as TGTGCCAGCAGCCCCCCAGGACAGGGCCAAGAGACCCAGTACTTC.

J is TRBJ2-1 and V is TRBV7-9; TRBD1 matches at 7 bases. This CDR3 has 16 amino acids. J gave up 3 bases and V 7 bases, and 12 bases lay outside the gene matches. Germline CDR1 SEHNR, CDR2 FQNEAQ (reference sequence). CDR3: CASILRMGDSYNEQFF. As DNA, the CDR3 is TGTGCCAGCATCCTCCGGATGGGGGACAGCTACAATGAGCAGTTCTTC.

The chain carries TRBV6-2 or TRBV6-3 and TRBJ2-2; D possibly corresponds to TRBD2 (7 bases). The V gene's germline CDR1 is MNHEY and CDR2 SVGEGT. The CDR3 sequence is 17 residues long. V lost 1 base to trimming and J lost 0 bases, with 12 bases between them. The CDR3 DNA sequence: TGTGCCAGCAGTTACTGGCGGGGGCGGGCGAACACCGGGGAGCTGTTTTTT. It yields the protein CASSYWRGRANTGELFF.

V and J are TRBV5-1 and TRBJ2-3, with 9 bases lining up with TRBD1. Trimming removed 5 bases from V and 4 bases from J; junction bases left unmatched: 8. The germline V gene encodes CDR1 SGHRS and CDR2 YFSETQ. The CDR3 length is 15 residues. This CDR3 reads CASSPGQGLADTQYF. CDR3 DNA: TGCGCCAGCAGTCCGGGACAGGGCCTGGCAGATACGCAGTATTTT.